The rows below give T cell receptor beta chains drawn from one sample of a study of T-cell reconstitution after alpha-beta-depleted transplantation in children. In TCRdb, the PCR reads were re-called with MiXCR into one record per CDR3 protein. The sample contains about 140,000 distinct CDR3 sequences, around 8.5% of which appear only once. The material was PBMCs, mostly from graft donor cells, obtained 180 days after TCRalphabeta/CD19-depleted stem cell transplant. The origin of the receptors is a female patient aged 2-9 years who had a stem cell transplant for congenital amegakaryocytic thrombocytopenia, so the T cells may come from the graft donor. The CDR3 runs from the conserved cysteine through the conserved F or W. Fields, in order: CDR3 protein, J gene, V gene.

CASRRTASSYNSPLHF | TRBJ1-6 | TRBV2
CSARDPSGRVPAEQYF | TRBJ2-7 | TRBV20-1
CASSHDRVGSGNTIYF | TRBJ1-3 | TRBV7-9
CASSMGQGTYNEQFF | TRBJ2-1 | TRBV5-1
CAISGPGLAADTQYF | TRBJ2-3 | TRBV10-3
CASSLNGGNTAKNIQYF | TRBJ2-4 | TRBV7-8
CAISESPSTDTQYF | TRBJ2-3 | TRBV10-3
CASSLSAGGLNNEQFF | TRBJ2-1 | TRBV12-3/TRBV12-4
CASPTSGQGDYGYTF | TRBJ1-2 | TRBV28
CSVEVSGQGVYEQYF | TRBJ2-7 | TRBV29-1
CSALSPSGSLDTQYF | TRBJ2-3 | TRBV20-1
CSARWTSGLETQYF | TRBJ2-5 | TRBV20-1
CASSLNRFYGYTF | TRBJ1-2 | TRBV12-3/TRBV12-4
CASSSTDWALTSSYEQYF | TRBJ2-7 | TRBV6-5
CASSLAGGWDTEAFF | TRBJ1-1 | TRBV7-2
CASSLGGLTGELFF | TRBJ2-2 | TRBV7-6
CASSLSWTGELFF | TRBJ2-2 | TRBV12-3/TRBV12-4
CSAPFLAGVETQYF | TRBJ2-5 | TRBV20-1
CASSFAGPWGNEQFF | TRBJ2-1 | TRBV11-2
CASRDSGQPYEQYF | TRBJ2-7 | TRBV6-1
CASSQRLAGGETQYF | TRBJ2-5 | TRBV4-1
CASRPWLLGQERQSSYEQYF | TRBJ2-7 | TRBV6-2/TRBV6-3
CASSYRTDYNEQFF | TRBJ2-1 | TRBV6-5
CASSVDRGNEAFF | TRBJ1-1 | TRBV6-1
CASSLWLARRAGELFF | TRBJ2-2 | TRBV5-1
CASSLRLLSGELFF | TRBJ2-2 | TRBV5-4
CSGRTGIVDIQYF | TRBJ2-4 | TRBV29-1
CASSLGPLGGYTF | TRBJ1-2 | TRBV5-5
CASSLVRERVGNEQFF | TRBJ2-1 | TRBV5-1
CASGLVRPYEQYF | TRBJ2-7 | TRBV12-5
CASSSPRKTIETQYF | TRBJ2-5 | TRBV28
CSAGGENTGELFF | TRBJ2-2 | TRBV20-1
CASTNLADTQYF | TRBJ2-3 | TRBV2
CASKRESDTQYF | TRBJ2-3 | TRBV2
CSARIRSSYNEQFF | TRBJ2-1 | TRBV20-1
CASSQGTGRDGYTF | TRBJ1-2 | TRBV4-2
CSGGTGGYNEQFF | TRBJ2-1 | TRBV20-1
CASSFRTGLSTDTQYF | TRBJ2-3 | TRBV28
CSAVPSGRYNEQFF | TRBJ2-1 | TRBV20-1
CASSSRVPNEKLFF | TRBJ1-4 | TRBV7-9
CASSPPRDRVWQETQYF | TRBJ2-5 | TRBV7-9
CASSLVPQGTETQYF | TRBJ2-5 | TRBV5-1
CASSQPGGRNSPLHF | TRBJ1-6 | TRBV23-1
CASSLGWGLYNEQFF | TRBJ2-1 | TRBV11-2
CASSLSTGGVAEAFF | TRBJ1-1 | TRBV5-1
CSAHGGAYEQYF | TRBJ2-7 | TRBV20-1
CASSLTANPNEKLFF | TRBJ1-4 | TRBV7-2
CASSLRRQEQHQPQHF | TRBJ1-5 | TRBV12-3/TRBV12-4
CSARDQWGVTGELFF | TRBJ2-2 | TRBV20-1
CASSLGTAGNEQFF | TRBJ2-1 | TRBV5-1
CSARAPGGPGTDTQYF | TRBJ2-3 | TRBV20-1
CSVVQGIVQETQYF | TRBJ2-5 | TRBV29-1
CASCQGALAEQETQYF | TRBJ2-5 | TRBV3-1
CASSSTGGLETQYF | TRBJ2-5 | TRBV5-1
CASSRAPGGSLHF | TRBJ1-6 | TRBV6-1
CASRATGARVYGYTF | TRBJ1-2 | TRBV5-6
CSAASGTGGAEAFF | TRBJ1-1 | TRBV20-1
CASSRQFPADTQYF | TRBJ2-3 | TRBV7-2
CSARSTFYEQYF | TRBJ2-7 | TRBV20-1
CAWSSGRTGELFF | TRBJ2-2 | TRBV30